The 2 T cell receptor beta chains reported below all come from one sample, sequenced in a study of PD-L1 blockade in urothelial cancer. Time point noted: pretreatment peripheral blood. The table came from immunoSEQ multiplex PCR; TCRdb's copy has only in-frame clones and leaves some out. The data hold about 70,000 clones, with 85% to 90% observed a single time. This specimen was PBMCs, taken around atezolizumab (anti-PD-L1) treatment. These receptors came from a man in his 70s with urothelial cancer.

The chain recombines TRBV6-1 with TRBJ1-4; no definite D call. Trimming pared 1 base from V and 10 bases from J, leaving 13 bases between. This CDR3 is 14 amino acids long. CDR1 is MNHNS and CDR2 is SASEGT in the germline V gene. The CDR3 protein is CASSEGIPAGKLFF. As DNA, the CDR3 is TGTGCCAGCAGTGAAGGGATTCCGGCGGGAAAACTGTTTTTT.

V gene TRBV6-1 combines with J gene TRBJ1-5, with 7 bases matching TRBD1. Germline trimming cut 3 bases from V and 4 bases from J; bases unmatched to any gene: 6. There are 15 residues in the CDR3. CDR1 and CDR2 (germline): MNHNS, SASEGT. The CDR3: CASSDLPGQNQPQHF. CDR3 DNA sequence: TGTGCCAGCAGTGACCTTCCGGGACAGAATCAGCCCCAGCATTTT.